The 13 T cell receptor beta chains given below trace back to one sample, sequenced in a study of regulatory T cells in long-lasting Graves disease. In building TCR beta libraries, iRepertoire HTBI primers were used together with Arm-PCR of CDR3 regions. TCRdb reprocessed the multiplex PCR reads via MiXCR and lists one record per CDR3 protein. Of about 200,000 distinct CDR3 sequences in the sample, around a fifth were seen once. Time point here: newly diagnosed GD, antithyroid drugs for less than 3 months. Isolated PBMC RNA provided the starting material for the TCR library. This same sample was also taken into another study, of T cells in Graves' hyperthyroidism and ophthalmopathy.

Here the sequenced sample was peripheral blood mononuclear cells (PBMCs), taken at new diagnosis, from a patient treated with antithyroid drugs. These receptors all stem from a woman aged 25 to 39 with Graves disease.

This clonotype appeared a few times. This chain joins TRBV9 and TRBJ2-2, with D perhaps TRBD1 (5 bases). Germline-derived CDR1 and CDR2 are SGDLS and YYNGEE. The CDR3 runs 16 residues. Trimming left V 0 bases short and J 2 bases short, with 11 bases between. CDR3 in amino acids: CASSVGSDSNTGELFF. CDR3 coding DNA: TGTGCCAGCAGCGTAGGGTCCGACAGCAACACCGGGGAGCTGTTTTTT.

This clonotype was recorded many times. The gene calls are TRBV28 and TRBJ2-5, with 10 bases that match TRBD2. From germline, CDR1 is MDHEN and CDR2 SYDVKM. The CDR3 length is 16 residues. Trimming removed 4 bases from V and 9 bases from J; junction bases left unmatched: 14. CDR3 in amino acids: CASSSPLGLAPGAQYF. Here the CDR3 DNA reads TGTGCCAGCAGTTCCCCCCTGGGACTAGCGCCAGGGGCCCAGTACTTC.

This clonotype was recorded many times. The chain has TRBV28 and TRBJ2-7; tentative D call: TRBD1 (6 bases). The length of the CDR3 is 14 residues. Trimming pared 5 bases from V and 3 bases from J, leaving 14 bases between. CDR1 MDHEN and CDR2 SYDVKM come from the germline V gene. CDR3 region: CASSLRGRFYEQYF. The CDR3 region has the DNA TGTGCCAGCAGTCTCAGGGGCCGCTTCTACGAGCAGTACTTC.

This clonotype has only a few counts. The CDR3 DNA reads TGTGCCAGCTCACTTGAAGGGGGCGCCGGCTATGGCTACACCTTC. Encoded protein: CASSLEGGAGYGYTF. V usage is TRBV18 and J usage is TRBJ1-2, with 7 bases fitting TRBD1. Germline CDR1 KGHSH, CDR2 LQKENI. Germline trimming cut 4 bases from V and 4 bases from J; bases unmatched to any gene: 9. The CDR3 covers 15 residues.

At least ten counts were recorded for this clonotype. The chain carries TRBV5-1 and TRBJ1-2; D ambiguous. V was trimmed by 4 bases and J by 8 bases, leaving 18 bases between them. Germline V CDR1 and CDR2: SGHRS, YFSETQ. CDR3 length: 14 amino acids. The CDR3 is CASSLEADWGGYTF. As DNA, the CDR3 is TGCGCCAGCAGCCTGGAGGCGGACTGGGGAGGCTACACCTTC. Using reference TRBV5-1 and TRBJ1-2 for the parts outside the CDR3, the full variable domain is KAGVTQTPRYLIKTRGQQVTLSCSPISGHRSVSWYQQTPGQGLQFLFEYFSETQRNKGNFPGRFSGRQFSNSRSEMNVSTLELGDSALYLCASSLEADWGGYTFGSGTRLTVV.

This clonotype was counted at least ten times. The chain employs TRBV6-1 and TRBJ2-7, with D hard to call. V gave up 0 bases and J gave up 6 bases, with 9 bases separating them. The CDR3 has 13 amino acids. Germline loops: CDR1 MNHNS, CDR2 SASEGT. The CDR3 is CASSEAQVSEQYF. The CDR3 DNA sequence: TGTGCCAGCAGTGAAGCGCAGGTGAGCGAGCAGTACTTC.

Remarks on this clonotype: A far larger clone lies a single base away; this is likely a read error. No conserved phenylalanine or tryptophan ends this CDR3, so it is likely a read error. The gene calls are TRBV11-1 and TRBJ1-5, with 7 bases matching TRBD1. The V and J ends lost 11 bases and 4 bases, in that order; junction bases with no gene match: 14. Germline V CDR1 and CDR2: SGHAT, FQDESV (reference sequence). This CDR3 contains 15 residues. The CDR3 nucleotides read TGTGCCTGGAGAGAGGGAGGGGGCGATAATCAGCCCCAGCATCTT. Translation: CAWREGGGDNQPQHL.

The chain has TRBV19 and TRBJ1-2; tentatively, D is TRBD1 (5 bases). V lost 3 bases and J 3 bases, leaving 23 bases between the germline ends. The CDR3 loop spans 18 amino acids. Germline CDR1 reads LNHDA; CDR2 reads SQIVND (reference sequence). The chain's CDR3 is CASSIFDSPPTMDYGYTF. DNA for the CDR3: TGTGCCAGTAGTATCTTCGACAGCCCTCCGACCATGGACTATGGCTACACCTTC.

The sample holds many counts of this clonotype. This chain links TRBV7-2 with TRBJ1-1; 8 bases align to TRBD1. Germline loops: CDR1 SGHTA, CDR2 FQGNSA. The CDR3 has 19 amino acids. Unmatched junction bases numbered 16, after V lost 0 bases and J lost 4 bases. The CDR3 DNA reads TGTGCCAGCAGCTTAGCGCGCGGAGGCAGGGGGCGCGTTGGCACTGAAGCTTTCTTT. Encoded protein: CASSLARGGRGRVGTEAFF.

This clonotype has ten or more counts. This chain links TRBV6-5 with TRBJ2-7; TRBD2 agrees at 8 bases. This CDR3 spans 15 amino acids. Germline V gene lookup returns CDR1 MNHEY and CDR2 SVGAGI. J lost 5 bases, V lost 0 bases, and 6 bases had no gene match. Here the CDR3 DNA reads TGTGCCAGCAGTTACTCCCGGGCGACTAGCGACGAGCAGTACTTC. It is translated as CASSYSRATSDEQYF.

This clonotype was seen many times. The chain recombines TRBV28 with TRBJ2-3, with TRBD1 matching 9 bases. Unmatched junction bases numbered 8, after V lost 6 bases and J lost 4 bases. This CDR3 contains 15 residues. Germline V gene data show CDR1 as MDHEN and CDR2 as SYDVKM. In DNA form, the CDR3 reads TGTGCCAGCAGAATTGGGACAGGGTGGCCAGATACGCAGTATTTT. As protein: CASRIGTGWPDTQYF.

At least ten counts were recorded for this clonotype. This sequence joins TRBV10-3 and TRBJ1-1; 7 bases align to TRBD1. From germline, CDR1 is ENHRY and CDR2 SYGVKD. With 1 base clipped from V and 7 bases from J, the junction kept 9 bases outside the gene matches. CDR3 length: 15 residues. The CDR3 protein is CAISEYPEGAGEAFF. CDR3 DNA sequence: TGTGCCATCAGTGAGTATCCGGAGGGGGCGGGTGAAGCTTTCTTT.

This clonotype was seen many times. This chain joins TRBV19 and TRBJ1-2, with no clear D. The germline gives CDR1 LNHDA, CDR2 SQIVND (reference sequence). Trimming cost V 3 bases and J 5 bases, with 7 bases left between them. This CDR3 region has 12 residues. As DNA, the CDR3 is TGTGCCAGTAGTATCAAGGGTTATGGCTACACCTTC. This codes for CASSIKGYGYTF. Filled out from reference TRBV19 and TRBJ1-2, the complete variable domain reads DGGITQSPKYLFRKEGQNVTLSCEQNLNHDAMYWYRQDPGQGLRLIYYSQIVNDFQKGDIAEGYSVSREKKESFPLTVTSAQKNPTAFYLCASSIKGYGYTFGSGTRLTVV.